The rows below give T cell receptor beta chains drawn from one sample of a study of control samples from healthy donors and cancer patients. TCRdb's copy holds only in-frame clones and misses some; the assay was immunoSEQ multiplex PCR. The table lists about 410,000 clones, 90% of them singletons. Sequenced input: PBMCs. Receptor source: a man in his forties or fifties with head and neck cancer. Both conserved end residues are part of each CDR3. A D gene is named only where the DNA matches it firmly. Not all rows give a size; the values are once, few, many and, for expanded clones, a class.

V gene	J gene	D gene	clone size	CDR3 length	CDR3 DNA	CDR3 protein
TRBV7-8	TRBJ1-5	NA	NA	15	TGTGCCAGCAGCTGGAGTGGAGTTAGCAATCAGCCCCAGCATTTT	CASSWSGVSNQPQHF
TRBV11-3	TRBJ1-3	NA	NA	12	TGTGCCAGCAGCTTAGATGCAAACACCATATATTTT	CASSLDANTIYF
TRBV5-4	TRBJ2-2	NA	NA	16	TGTGCCAGCAGCTTGGCCGGGGGCCGAAACACCGGGGAGCTGTTTTTT	CASSLAGGRNTGELFF
TRBV7-3	TRBJ1-5	NA	NA	13	TGTGCCAGCAGCTATTTTGGCAATCAGCCCCAGCATTTT	CASSYFGNQPQHF
TRBV7-7	TRBJ2-5	TRBD1	NA	15	TGTGCTAGCAGCCTTTTGGGGACAGGGGTCGAGACCCAGTACTTC	CASSLLGTGVETQYF
TRBV18	TRBJ1-2	TRBD1	NA	14	TGTGCCAGCTCACCAAGCGGACAGGGGTTAGGCTACACCTTC	CASSPSGQGLGYTF
TRBV4-2	TRBJ2-3	NA	once	18	TGTGCCAGCAGCCAAGAAGGGTTCGTGGGTGGAGACACAGATACGCAGTATTTT	CASSQEGFVGGDTDTQYF
TRBV29-1	TRBJ1-3	NA	NA	13	TGCAGCGTTGAAACTAGCTCTGGAAACACCATATATTTT	CSVETSSGNTIYF
TRBV5-4	TRBJ1-1	NA	NA	15	TGTGCCAGCAGCCAATACAGGGCTTTGAACACTGAAGCTTTCTTT	CASSQYRALNTEAFF
TRBV18	TRBJ1-1	TRBD1	NA	14	TGTGCCAGCTCACTGGGACAGGGACACACTGAAGCTTTCTTT	CASSLGQGHTEAFF
TRBV5-1	TRBJ2-1	TRBD2	NA	15	TGCGCCAGCAGCCATGGGACTAGCGGGAACAATGAGCAGTTCTTC	CASSHGTSGNNEQFF
TRBV6-1	TRBJ2-7	NA	NA	14	TGTGCCAGCAGTGAAGTGGCCAGGGGCTACGAGCAGTACTTC	CASSEVARGYEQYF
TRBV5-5	TRBJ1-5	NA	NA	16	TGTGCCAGCAGCTTGGAACAGGGAAGGGCGGGTCAGCCCCAGCATTTT	CASSLEQGRAGQPQHF
TRBV5-6	TRBJ1-1	NA	once	16	TGTGCCAGCAGTTTGCCCCGGGCCTCCCGGGGGACTGAAGCTTTCTTT	CASSLPRASRGTEAFF
TRBV2	TRBJ2-2	TRBD1	NA	14	TGTGCCAGCAGCGGACAGGCGGGCACCGGGGAGCTGTTTTTT	CASSGQAGTGELFF
TRBV27	TRBJ2-2	TRBD2	NA	16	TGTGCCAGCAGTTGGGGACTAGCGGGAGGAGTCGGGGAGCTGTTTTTT	CASSWGLAGGVGELFF
TRBV4-3	TRBJ1-2	NA	NA	13	TGCGCCAGCAGCCAGTCAAGTGGGCACCTCTACACCTTC	CASSQSSGHLYTF
TRBV24-1	TRBJ2-6	NA	NA	18	TGTGCCACCAGTGGAAGACAGGATGCAGGATCTGGGGCCAACGTCCTGACTTTC	CATSGRQDAGSGANVLTF
TRBV27	TRBJ2-2	NA	NA	14	TGTGCCAGCAGTAGGGACGAGAACACCGGGGAGCTGTTTTTT	CASSRDENTGELFF
TRBV9	TRBJ1-5	NA	NA	13	TGTGCCAGCAGCGTAGCGACTAATCAGCCCCAGCATTTT	CASSVATNQPQHF
TRBV3-1/TRBV3-2	TRBJ1-5	NA	NA	14	TGTGCCAGCAGCTCGGGGGTCAGGGATCAGCCCCAGCATTTT	CASSSGVRDQPQHF
TRBV6-5	TRBJ1-2	NA	NA	13	TGTGCCAGCAAGGCCGGAGAAAACTATGGCTACACCTTC	CASKAGENYGYTF
TRBV5-1	TRBJ1-1	TRBD1	NA	15	TGCGCCAGCAGCTTGGGACAGGGGGCGAACACTGAAGCTTTCTTT	CASSLGQGANTEAFF
TRBV6-6	TRBJ1-1	NA	NA	13	TGTGCCAGCGTGCTACTCCAGGGTAATGAAGCTTTCTTT	CASVLLQGNEAFF
TRBV15	TRBJ1-4	NA	once	14	TGTGCCACCAGAACAGGGATGTTTGATGAAAAACTGTTTTTT	CATRTGMFDEKLFF
TRBV6-2/TRBV6-3	TRBJ2-7	TRBD1	NA	19	TGTGCCAGCAGTCAACTGGGGACAGTGGTGGCTCTTGAGGGCTACGAGCAGTACTTC	CASSQLGTVVALEGYEQYF
TRBV3-1/TRBV3-2	TRBJ1-5	NA	few	13	TGTGCCAGCAGCCAAGGCAGGCGTCAGCCCCAGCATTTT	CASSQGRRQPQHF
TRBV19	TRBJ1-2	TRBD1	many	14	TGTGCCAGTATACCGGGACAGGGTTACAATGGCTACACCTTC	CASIPGQGYNGYTF
TRBV29-1	TRBJ2-7	NA	NA	12	TGCAGCGTTGGACGGAGCTCCTACGAGCAGTACTTC	CSVGRSSYEQYF
TRBV28	TRBJ2-7	NA	NA	13	TGTGCCAGCAGTTTGAGTGCTATCTACGAGCAGTACTTC	CASSLSAIYEQYF
TRBV6-2/TRBV6-3	TRBJ1-1	NA	NA	11	TGTGCCAGCAGTTATTTAGCTGAAGCTTTCTTT	CASSYLAEAFF
TRBV11-3	TRBJ2-7	TRBD1	NA	15	TGTGCCAGCAGCTTACTAGGGGGACAGAGCTACGAGCAGTACTTC	CASSLLGGQSYEQYF
TRBV6-5	TRBJ1-6	TRBD1	NA	16	TGTGCCAGCAGTTACTCAGGGGGCAGGGGTAATTCACCCCTCCACTTT	CASSYSGGRGNSPLHF
TRBV19	TRBJ2-7	NA	NA	15	TGTGCCAGTTCAGGGTCGGACGTTAGCTCCTACGAGCAGTACTTC	CASSGSDVSSYEQYF
TRBV14	TRBJ1-6	NA	NA	15	TGTGCCAGCAGCCAATGGGGTCAATATAATTCACCCCTCCACTTT	CASSQWGQYNSPLHF
TRBV5-6	TRBJ1-2	NA	NA	14	TGTGCCAGCAGCTTGGCTCAGGACTTTTATGGCTACACCTTC	CASSLAQDFYGYTF
TRBV7-9	TRBJ2-7	NA	few	18	TGTGCCAGCAGCTCCGGATCTGGTTCGGGACCCTTGGCCTACGAGCAGTACTTC	CASSSGSGSGPLAYEQYF
TRBV6-6	TRBJ1-1	TRBD1	once	12	TGTGCCAGCAGTTACCCGACAGGGGAAGCTTTCTTT	CASSYPTGEAFF
TRBV19	TRBJ1-2	NA	NA	14	TGTGCCAGTAGTCCCCCGGGCCTCCCGGATGGCTACACCTTC	CASSPPGLPDGYTF